This T cell receptor beta chain was profiled in a study of identifying expanded T cells in peripheral blood. During the collection period, no donor immune events like infections were recorded. This CDR3 spans 14 amino acids. J was trimmed by 5 bases and V by 3 bases; bases with no gene match: 0. Germline CDR1 and CDR2: SGHDT and YYEEEE. The repertoire was sequenced with immunoSEQ multiplex PCR; TCRdb's copy has only in-frame clones and lacks some. This table has approximately 140,000 clones, approximately 86% appearing once. The sequenced material came from blood. The chain couples TRBV5-6 to TRBJ2-2; 11 bases are a match to TRBD2. The TCR comes from a person aged 18-70 years in good health. The DNA of the CDR3 is TGTGCCAGCAGCTGGACTAGCGGGACCGGGGAGCTGTTTTTT. Translated: CASSWTSGTGELFF.